The present entry profiles one TCR beta chain with its context. V was shortened by 6 bases and J by 7 bases, with 15 bases between the two germline ends. Germline lookup yields CDR1 DFQATT and CDR2 SNEGSKA (reference sequence). The CDR3 is 12 amino acids. Calling Graves' hyperthyroidism stable meant ophthalmopathy did not progress within 18 months. These data belong to a study of T cells in Graves' hyperthyroidism and ophthalmopathy. It was RNA transcripts that yielded the amplified TCR beta CDR3 regions. HTBI primers drove first-round RT-PCR of the TCR CDR3. One entry per CDR3 protein, called by TCRdb with MiXCR from the multiplex PCR reads. Of hundreds of thousands of distinct CDR3 sequences in the sample, 14% were seen once.

Sequenced input: blood. The clonotype originates from a woman under 30 with Graves' hyperthyroidism. The chain has TRBV20-1 and TRBJ1-1; possibly TRBD1 for D (6 bases). CDR3: CSATDRNIEAFF. The CDR3 region has the DNA TGCAGTGCCACCGACAGGAATATTGAAGCTTTCTTT.